Detailed here is one T cell receptor beta chain. Original methodology: Reference gene primer amplification yielded estimated nucleated cell counts. The method was immunoSEQ multiplex PCR; TCRdb's version includes in-frame clones alone and lacks a portion of them. That table is the source of V, J and clone size, and D and trimming were worked out from the DNA. Of 90,000 to 150,000 clones in the sample, about 74% were seen once. These data originate in a study of blood T cell repertoires in COVID-19. Study details: Acute-phase and convalescent COVID-19 samples originated in the United States, Italy and Spain. Nucleic acid was either cDNA or gDNA, and it came from T cells, B-cell-depleted T cells, or PBMCs.

CDR1 MDHEN and CDR2 SYDVKM come from the germline V gene. The CDR3 is 19 amino acids. J was trimmed by 2 bases and V by 5 bases; bases with no gene match: 14. V is TRBV28 and J is TRBJ2-7, with 14 bases aligning to TRBD2. The sequenced sample was peripheral blood. The sequence was collected from a human donor in a cohort sampled during active COVID-19. As DNA, the CDR3 is TGTGCCAGCAGTACCGATCTAGGGACTAGCGGGAGATGGGCCTACGAGCAGTACTTC. The encoded protein is CASSTDLGTSGRWAYEQYF.